The subject of this entry is one TCR beta chain. The junction departs from the called germline gene at one end, perhaps through a read error. Produced via immunoSEQ multiplex PCR; TCRdb's table is partial and in-frame only. The table records over 200,000 clones, over 80% of them present only once. CDR1 is SGHTA and CDR2 is FQGNSA in the germline V gene. This CDR3 spans 14 amino acids. This entry comes from a study of blood T cell repertoires in COVID-19. Study-level information: Sample material is recorded as cDNA or gDNA derived from T cells, B-cell-depleted T cells, or PBMCs.

The sample was peripheral blood. The clonotype was recovered from a human donor in a cohort sampled during active COVID-19. V usage is TRBV7-2 and J usage is TRBJ2-7; 14 bases align to TRBD2. The CDR3 region has the DNA TGTGCCACTGGCCCCAAGGGACTAGCGGGAGTGGGGGACTTC. As protein: CATGPKGLAGVGDF.